This is a list of T cell receptor beta chains from one sample in a study of blood T cell repertoires in COVID-19. The repertoire was sequenced with immunoSEQ multiplex PCR; TCRdb's copy has only in-frame clones and lacks some. Counted here are about 160,000 clones, approximately 81% occurring once; the ten biggest clones make up roughly 8%. Sequencing used PBMCs or T cells enriched from blood (not recorded which). These receptors all come from a woman in her fifties or sixties who had recovered from COVID-19. CDR3s include the opening cysteine and the closing phenylalanine or tryptophan. D genes are given only for firm matches. Expanded clones get a size class; other rows say once, few or many, or leave the size out.

>-|TRBJ1-1|TRBV7-8|once
CASSLTRTPEAFF
TGTGCCAGCAGCCTTACACGAACCCCTGAAGCTTTCTTT
>-|TRBJ1-1|TRBV28|-
CASSLAAKMNTEAFF
TGTGCCAGCAGTTTAGCGGCCAAGATGAACACTGAAGCTTTCTTT
>TRBD1|TRBJ1-1|TRBV10-3|-
CAISGQGMNTEAFF
TGTGCCATCAGTGGACAGGGTATGAACACTGAAGCTTTCTTT
>TRBD2|TRBJ2-5|TRBV24-1|-
CATSDSGAGAVETQYF
TGTGCCACCAGTGATTCCGGAGCGGGAGCGGTGGAGACCCAGTACTTC
>-|TRBJ1-5|TRBV2|-
CASRGSNQPQHF
TGTGCCAGTCGCGGTAGCAATCAGCCCCAGCATTTT
>TRBD1|TRBJ1-1|TRBV5-5|-
CASSLDRGRYEAFF
TGTGCCAGCAGCTTAGACAGGGGGAGATATGAAGCTTTCTTT
>-|TRBJ2-5|TRBV19|-
CASSTGDSTQETQYF
TGTGCCAGTAGTACGGGGGACAGTACCCAAGAGACCCAGTACTTC
>TRBD2|TRBJ2-5|TRBV6-6|-
CASSTFGAGGETQYF
TGTGCCAGCAGTACCTTCGGGGCGGGGGGTGAGACCCAGTACTTC
>-|TRBJ2-5|TRBV10-3|-
CAIGKGDTQYF
TGTGCCATTGGAAAGGGGGATACCCAGTACTTC
>-|TRBJ2-7|TRBV6-5|-
CASKPQGTGYEQYF
TGTGCCAGCAAACCCCAGGGTACGGGCTACGAGCAGTACTTC
>TRBD2|TRBJ2-5|TRBV2|-
CASSPASGGETQYF
TGTGCCAGCAGTCCCGCTAGCGGGGGAGAGACCCAGTACTTC
>-|TRBJ1-1|TRBV7-9|-
CASSQARGTEAFF
TGTGCCAGCAGCCAAGCCCGGGGCACTGAAGCTTTCTTT
>-|TRBJ1-6|TRBV7-3|-
CASSFRRDSPLHF
TGTGCCAGCAGCTTTCGCAGGGATTCACCCCTCCACTTT
>-|TRBJ2-2|TRBV7-9|-
CASIGLPNTGELFF
TGTGCCAGCATCGGACTGCCCAACACCGGGGAGCTGTTTTTT
>TRBD1|TRBJ1-1|TRBV7-2|-
CASSGQENTEAFF
TGTGCCAGCAGTGGACAGGAGAACACTGAAGCTTTCTTT
>-|TRBJ1-1|TRBV3-1/TRBV3-2|-
CASSHWLSNTEAFF
TGTGCCAGCAGCCATTGGCTTTCGAACACTGAAGCTTTCTTT
>-|TRBJ1-5|TRBV5-6|-
CASSSAGARQPQHF
TGTGCCAGCAGCTCGGCGGGGGCGAGGCAGCCCCAGCATTTT
>-|TRBJ2-5|TRBV7-2|-
CASSFPGLLQETQYF
TGTGCCAGCAGCTTCCCAGGATTACTGCAAGAGACCCAGTACTTC
>-|TRBJ2-1|TRBV27|-
CASSVGLFNEQFF
TGTGCCAGCAGTGTGGGACTCTTCAATGAGCAGTTCTTC
>-|TRBJ1-1|TRBV11-1|once
CASSPAYMNTEAFF
TGTGCCAGCAGTCCAGCGTACATGAACACTGAAGCTTTCTTT
>TRBD1|TRBJ2-5|TRBV5-1|-
CASLFKPDRAETQYF
TGCGCCAGTCTCTTCAAACCTGACAGGGCGGAGACCCAGTACTTC
>TRBD2|TRBJ2-3|TRBV27|-
CASSLGLASDTQYF
TGTGCCAGCAGTTTGGGACTAGCATCGGATACGCAGTATTTT
>TRBD1|TRBJ1-6|TRBV10-3|-
CAISEGQGGSPLHF
TGTGCCATCAGTGAGGGACAGGGTGGGTCACCCCTCCACTTT
>TRBD2|TRBJ2-1|TRBV19|-
CASNRGGDNEQFF
TGTGCCAGTAATCGGGGAGGGGACAATGAGCAGTTCTTC
>-|TRBJ2-3|TRBV28|-
CASSHRADTQYF
TGTGCCAGCAGTCACAGGGCAGATACGCAGTATTTT
>TRBD2|TRBJ2-3|TRBV28|-
CASSFVAGEAEDTQYF
TGTGCCAGCAGTTTTGTTGCGGGAGAGGCTGAGGATACGCAGTATTTT
>TRBD2|TRBJ2-3|TRBV19|-
CASSRTSGSTDTQYF
TGTGCCAGTAGTCGAACTAGCGGAAGCACAGATACGCAGTATTTT
>-|TRBJ1-4|TRBV4-2|-
CASSLRGETPYATNEKLFF
TGTGCCAGCAGCCTACGGGGGGAGACCCCCTATGCAACTAATGAAAAACTGTTTTTT
>-|TRBJ1-2|TRBV2|-
CASAGGMGIGGYTF
TGTGCCAGCGCGGGGGGGATGGGGATTGGAGGCTACACCTTC
>TRBD1|TRBJ1-3|TRBV6-1|once
CASSDPGGRSGNTIYF
TGTGCCAGCAGTGACCCAGGGGGTCGAAGCGGAAACACCATATATTTT
>TRBD2|TRBJ2-5|TRBV5-1|-
CASSFSSGMGETQYF
TGCGCCAGCAGCTTTAGCAGCGGGATGGGAGAGACCCAGTACTTC
>-|TRBJ2-1|TRBV10-2|-
CASSESRNEQFF
TGCGCCAGCAGTGAGTCGAGGAATGAGCAGTTCTTC
>TRBD2|TRBJ2-5|TRBV7-9|-
CASSLFSGGVQETQYF
TGTGCCAGCAGCTTATTTAGCGGGGGGGTTCAAGAGACCCAGTACTTC
>-|TRBJ1-3|TRBV18|-
CASSPGTGLTVLTSGNTIYF
TGTGCCAGCTCACCGGGAACAGGTTTAACTGTGTTAACGTCTGGAAACACCATATATTTT
>TRBD2|TRBJ2-1|TRBV3-1/TRBV3-2|-
CASRFGLAHEQFF
TGTGCCAGCAGATTCGGACTAGCCCATGAGCAGTTCTTC
>TRBD1|TRBJ2-7|TRBV6-5|-
CASRSDRGSDEQYF
TGTGCCAGCAGATCGGACAGGGGGTCGGACGAGCAGTACTTC
>-|TRBJ2-2|TRBV5-1|-
CASSQDTPNTGELFF
TGCGCCAGCAGCCAGGACACCCCGAACACCGGGGAGCTGTTTTTT
>TRBD1|TRBJ2-4|TRBV28|-
CASRGGQGRNIQYF
TGTGCCAGCAGGGGAGGACAGGGAAGGAACATTCAGTACTTC
>-|TRBJ2-3|TRBV24-1|-
CATSEWGGAGGQYF
TGTGCCACCAGTGAATGGGGGGGGGCCGGTGGGCAGTATTTT
>-|TRBJ1-4|TRBV19|-
CATKGLGEKLFF
TGTGCCACCAAGGGACTTGGTGAAAAACTGTTTTTT
>TRBD2|TRBJ2-5|TRBV4-1|-
CASSQRENSGIPKETQYF
TGCGCCAGCAGCCAAAGAGAGAATAGCGGGATACCCAAAGAGACCCAGTACTTC
>-|TRBJ2-2|TRBV27|-
CASSLTDYNTGELFF
TGTGCCAGCAGTTTAACGGACTACAACACCGGGGAGCTGTTTTTT
>TRBD1|TRBJ1-2|TRBV2|-
CASSPDRGSVRGYTF
TGTGCCAGCAGTCCTGACAGGGGGTCGGTGCGGGGCTACACCTTC
>TRBD1|TRBJ2-1|TRBV7-7|-
CASSLEGAPYNEQFF
TGTGCTAGCAGCTTAGAGGGGGCACCCTACAATGAGCAGTTCTTC
>-|TRBJ1-1|TRBV12-3/TRBV12-4|-
CASSFRWSTEAFF
TGTGCCAGCAGTTTTCGGTGGTCCACTGAAGCTTTCTTT
>-|TRBJ2-3|TRBV12-5|-
CASGFRSTDTQYF
TGTGCTAGTGGCTTCCGTAGCACAGATACGCAGTATTTT
>-|TRBJ1-1|TRBV2|-
CASKGGLMNTEAFF
TGTGCCAGCAAGGGGGGGTTAATGAACACTGAAGCTTTCTTT
>-|TRBJ2-2|TRBV5-1|-
CASSWLAFAGELFF
TGCGCCAGCAGCTGGCTAGCGTTCGCCGGGGAGCTGTTTTTT
>-|TRBJ2-3|TRBV29-1|-
CSVEGAADTQYF
TGCAGCGTTGAGGGGGCCGCAGATACGCAGTATTTT
>-|TRBJ1-1|TRBV7-9|-
CASSLETGETFF
TGTGCCAGCAGCTTAGAGACAGGAGAGACTTTCTTT
>-|TRBJ2-3|TRBV10-3|-
CAIMESPDTDTQYF
TGTGCCATCATGGAGAGTCCCGACACAGATACGCAGTATTTT
>-|TRBJ1-4|TRBV6-5|-
CASSIGGINEKLFF
TGTGCCAGCAGTATTGGCGGGATAAATGAAAAACTGTTTTTT
>-|TRBJ1-2|TRBV6-5|few
CASSYGLGAYGYTF
TGTGCCAGCAGTTACGGACTGGGGGCCTATGGCTACACCTTC
>-|TRBJ1-2|TRBV25-1|-
CASFQEGGYTF
TGTGCCAGCTTCCAGGAGGGTGGCTACACCTTC
>-|TRBJ2-1|TRBV9|-
CASSAISVISYNEQFF
TGTGCCAGCAGCGCAATTAGCGTAATCTCCTACAATGAGCAGTTCTTC